This T cell receptor beta chain derives from a study of T cells in Graves' hyperthyroidism and ophthalmopathy (dated by TCRdb to between 2018 and 2021). For context, the study as a whole: Peripheral blood samples were taken at initial diagnosis, before any treatment was given. To identify distinguishing TCR V-J signatures, a discovery cohort of 100 patients was used, comprising 43 with Graves' ophthalmopathy and roughly 60 with stable Graves' hyperthyroidism. Whether ophthalmopathy could be predicted prospectively was tested in an independent validation cohort made up of under 20 hyperthyroidism patients plus 17 patients who later progressed to ophthalmopathy. The 75 to 100 discovery patients were divided at random into training and test sets in a 7:3 ratio. The study also compared thyroid tissue and blood T-cell repertoires from more than 5 Graves' hyperthyroidism patients. Once sampling was done, hyperthyroidism patients were given methimazole at a starting dose of 30 mg daily, whereas ophthalmopathy patients were given high-dose intravenous methylprednisolone. The paper reports TCR Vbeta CDR3 sequencing of some 140 peripheral blood samples: 40 to 45 ophthalmopathy, some 80 hyperthyroidism and 17 progressor patients. Results and caveats for the whole study, not just this receptor: In validation, progression to ophthalmopathy was predicted by the model with around 70% sensitivity and nearly 75% specificity, a median of about 6 months before onset. Blood samples also contained most of the expanded thyroid clonotypes (frequency above 0.001), which suggests that blood repertoires may reflect thyroid immune responses. Ophthalmopathy was separated from stable hyperthyroidism by a 13 V-J signature model, with over 85% sensitivity and just over 81% specificity obtained in cross-validation and 80%/75% obtained in testing. Sample size was not statistically predetermined, and investigators were not blinded to group allocation.

TCR beta CDR3 regions were amplified from RNA transcripts. The first round of RT-PCR for the TCR CDR3 was performed with the HTBI primer set and the Qiagen OneStep RT-PCR kit. A second multiplex PCR round built the libraries, followed by size selection and purification. The libraries were sequenced on an Illumina HiSeq2000 using paired-end 100 bp reads. In the paper's pipeline: Raw data were processed with SOAPnuke, discarding reads with adapters, uncalled bases, mean Phred below 15, or no exact constant-primer or identifier match. High-quality paired reads were merged using COPE v1.2.5, and each unique nucleotide sequence was defined as a clonotype. MiTCR v1.1 was used to align the clonotypes against IMGT TRBV, TRBD and TRBJ reference segments. The analysis was restricted to V-J combinations with a frequency above 0.0001, which together covered 99.2% of the repertoires. The TCS score was defined as the ratio of F50 (clonal expansion) to E x V (chaos), calculated using BLOSUM62-based TCRdist between CDR3 peptides within each V-J. Welch's t-statistics and random forest reduced 514 V-J features to 13, which were used in a naive Bayes classifier (R e1071). TCRdb reanalyzed the raw reads on its own, using fastp at Q25 for trimming and MiXCR for clone calling, and kept in-frame beta chains. Every CDR3 protein is listed once, alongside the most common genes and DNA of its rows. TCRdb's processing, not the study's, gives the V and J calls here. This sample holds a few hundred thousand distinct CDR3 sequences; around 25% were observed only once. The top ten clones comprise over 70% of the sample.

In this sample, this clonotype turned up a few times. This receptor's antigen is unknown. Nothing much larger sits one base from this clone, and base qualities are not available. A patient counted as having stable Graves' hyperthyroidism if no progression to ophthalmopathy occurred over 18 months of follow-up. Hyperthyroidism patients were newly diagnosed, with disease duration under 2 months, and aged 18 to 65 years. The study excluded patients with uncontrolled infections, other autoimmune diseases, pregnancy or lactation. Diagnoses were established on the basis of clinical symptoms, serum thyroxine and TRAb, thyroid ultrasound, and orbital computed tomography. Ficoll-Paque density gradient centrifugation was used to isolate PBMCs from 10 ml of fresh peripheral blood. Total RNA was extracted with Trizol reagent, and quality was checked on an Agilent 2100 Bioanalyzer. The germline V gene (reference sequence) gives CDR1 as MNHEY and CDR2 as SMNVEV. At the junction V is shortened by 3 bases and J by 7 bases, with 13 bases in between. Taken from cysteine to phenylalanine, the CDR3 has 14 residues. Only the CDR3 DNA is retained, 42 bases long and in frame from the first base.

This TCR came from a man aged 50-60 years with Graves' hyperthyroidism. Here the chain combines TRBV27 and TRBJ2-1; the D gene is tentatively TRBD1 or TRBD2, each matching 5 bases. Sequencing input: blood. In nucleotide form, the sequence is TGTGCCAGCAGTTTCAGTGGGGGTAGAAATGAGCAGTTCTTC. This yields the protein CASSFSGGRNEQFF.